This T cell receptor beta chain is from a study of identical twins (dated by TCRdb to between 2015 and 2016). Regarding the complete study: To test whether fetal clonotypes persist, this study deep-sequenced TCR alpha and beta repertoires from monozygotic twins, from unrelated adults of various ages, and from cord blood. To rule out contamination, replicate twin experiments were performed at different times with different library preparation protocols. What the research found in general, with its limitations: In monozygotic twins, recombination models systematically underestimated out-of-frame TCR alpha sharing, but the models matched the sharing seen between unrelated individuals. Because the same donors could not be followed over many years, the conclusions relied on cross-sectional statistical analysis. Fewer insertions were carried by abundant cord blood beta clonotypes; a weaker similar trend was observed in young adult naive repertoires, while no such trend was observed in memory repertoires. A weaker excess of twin sharing was found in beta out-of-frame sequences because the signal-to-noise ratio was lowered by fewer shared sequences. Zero-insertion analyses could be partly confounded by invariant T cells such as MAIT and iNKT, although diverse VJ usage argued against such confounding for most clonotypes. Out-of-frame TCR alpha sequences shared between twins showed an excess of low generation-probability sequences compared with coincidental sharing between unrelated individuals.

Concerning this clonotype: Its specific antigen is unknown. Qualities for individual bases were not recorded, and no much larger clone is one base off.

All donors were healthy Caucasians. Three pairs of female monozygotic twins, all aged about 18 to 29 years, were included in the twin cohort. CD4+ and CD8+ T cell populations were isolated with positive isolation kits from Invitrogen. To prepare the library, 5' RACE was applied. Sequenced on an Illumina HiSeq 2000. Template switching added a universal primer binding site, and the final cDNA carried a unique molecular identifier that allowed TCR cDNA molecules to be counted accurately. First-strand cDNA for TCR alpha and beta chains was synthesized from specific primers in the conserved constant-segment region. To control for contamination, each cDNA library was double barcoded with a SMART-Mk sample barcode plus Illumina barcodes. TruSeq adapter sequences along with Illumina sample barcodes were introduced in two successive PCR steps. TCR alpha and beta cDNA libraries were sequenced on the Illumina HiSeq platform with custom primers. On the study's bioinformatics: MiGEC was used to process raw reads and extract unique molecular identifiers, and MiXCR was used to find CDR3 positions. For each individual, recombination models were inferred using an EM algorithm with the repgenHMM and IGoR tools. Shared clonotypes were analyzed with the tcR package in R, and sharing was normalized by the product of cloneset sizes. Out-of-frame nonproductive sequences were analyzed to study raw recombination free of thymic and clonal selection effects. The public sequencing data were trimmed at Q25 with fastp and processed into clonotypes with MiXCR by TCRdb, which kept only in-frame beta chains. Rows are combined by CDR3 protein, so each entry shows the most common genes and DNA. For this entry, the V and J calls and clone size follow TCRdb and not the study's own pipeline. Here the sample has approximately 500,000 distinct CDR3 sequences; less than 25% occur a single time. Approximately 2.9% of the sample belongs to the ten largest clones.

Trimming removed 1 base from V and 6 bases from J; the gene matches leave 9 bases unexplained. The CDR3 goes from the cysteine to the phenylalanine over 16 residues. CDR3 DNA only is kept here, 48 bases in frame from base 1. The germline V gene supplies CDR1 SGHRS and CDR2 YFSETQ. The same data also contributed to another study, on T cells expressing NK-cell markers. The second study, in turn, reports: Three sorted T-cell subsets (CD3+CD56+NKG2C+, CD3+CD56+NKG2C- and CD3+CD56-NKG2C+) from fewer than 10 donors had their TCR beta-chain repertoires profiled. Most of the eight sequenced donors were HCMV-seropositive and one was HCMV-seronegative. In several experiments an anti-gammadeltaTCR antibody was added to restrict sorting to alphabetaTCR-expressing T cells. In several donors, the dominant CD3+CD56+NKG2C+ clonotypes ranked among the top 10 CD8+ clonotypes, making up roughly 1.0-8% of CD8+ T cells. Those dominant clonotypes were again the most abundant among CD3+CD56-NKG2C+ cells in a handful of donors, at about 25-65%. Whether the expanded NKG2C-expressing T cell clones were specific for HCMV antigens was left unclear. Randomly selected healthy volunteers, three men and five women, were used as the eight sequenced donors. A commercial ELISA kit detecting HCMV-specific IgG in serum was used to determine HCMV serostatus. MIGEC handled demultiplexing of the reads and grouping by UMI, while MiTCR was used to assemble and quantify clonotypes. To exclude erroneous sequences, any TCR cDNA sequence not supported by at least two reads was discarded. Downstream repertoire analysis used the tcR package, and clonotypes were matched across fractions by CDR3 nucleotide sequence plus V segment. VDJmatch was used to annotate antigen specificity against VDJdb, with one amino acid substitution allowed in CDR3.

Rearrangement joined TRBV5-1 to TRBJ2-1; 8 of the junction bases match TRBD2. This TCR was recovered from a woman under 30 in good health. What was sequenced was CD4+ T cells sorted from blood. The base sequence is TGCGCCAGCAGCTTGTCTGTGACTAGCGTATCCAATGAGCAGTTCTTC. The translation is CASSLSVTSVSNEQFF.